Presented here are 19 T cell receptor beta chains from one specimen sequenced in a study of blood T cell repertoires in COVID-19. Profiling relied on immunoSEQ multiplex PCR, and the TCRdb table lists in-frame clones only, not all of them. The sample includes about 120,000 clones, over 65% seen only once; the top ten take 2% to 2.5%. Material: peripheral blood. Source of these receptors: a young man with acute or convalescent COVID-19.

This chain uses TRBV6-6 with TRBJ1-1; D might be TRBD1 (6 bases). V lost 6 bases to trimming and J lost 10 bases, with 27 bases between them. This CDR3 spans 16 amino acids. The germline CDR1 and CDR2 sequences are MNHNY and SVGAGI (reference sequence). The CDR3 is CASSQPSQGILSGAFF. CDR3 coding DNA: TGTGCCAGCAGCCAACCCTCTCAGGGGATTTTATCAGGAGCTTTCTTT.

The rearrangement uses TRBV2 and TRBJ2-1; D may be TRBD2 (6 bases). The CDR3 consists of 15 residues. The germline V gene encodes CDR1 SNHLY and CDR2 FYNNEI. Trimming took off 4 bases at V and 3 bases at J, with 13 bases between the two ends. The CDR3: CASSGGTGYYNEQFF. The CDR3 DNA is TGTGCCAGCAGTGGAGGGACTGGGTACTACAATGAGCAGTTCTTC.

This clone was observed a handful of times. The gene calls are TRBV5-1 and TRBJ1-3, with D unclear. The CDR3 has 17 residues. Germline V gene sequence: CDR1 SGHRS, CDR2 YFSETQ. Trimming pared 0 bases from V and 0 bases from J, leaving 13 bases between. Here the CDR3 reads CASSLVAGISSGNTIYF. The CDR3 DNA sequence: TGCGCCAGCAGCTTGGTGGCCGGGATCTCCTCTGGAAACACCATATATTTT. The whole variable domain, filled in from reference TRBV5-1 and TRBJ1-3, reads KAGVTQTPRYLIKTRGQQVTLSCSPISGHRSVSWYQQTPGQGLQFLFEYFSETQRNKGNFPGRFSGRQFSNSRSEMNVSTLELGDSALYLCASSLVAGISSGNTIYFGEGSWLTVV.

The gene calls are TRBV5-1 and TRBJ2-1, with TRBD2 matching over 11 bases. Germline V gene sequence: CDR1 SGHRS, CDR2 YFSETQ. CDR3 length: 15 residues. The V gene end was trimmed by 6 bases and the J gene end by 6 bases; junction bases not matched to a gene: 8. The CDR3 sequence is CASTPGTSGGNEQFF. The CDR3 DNA follows: TGCGCCAGCACCCCGGGGACTAGCGGTGGCAATGAGCAGTTCTTC.

This clone was observed a handful of times. V usage is TRBV6-5 and J usage is TRBJ1-6, with a weak D call TRBD1 (5 bases). The CDR3 consists of 15 residues. V shed 0 bases and J shed 8 bases, with 11 bases lying between them. Germline CDR1 and CDR2: MNHEY and SVGAGI. The CDR3 sequence: CASSYSGPPDSPLHF. The CDR3 nucleotides are TGTGCCAGCAGTTACTCGGGGCCGCCTGATTCACCCCTCCACTTT.

The chain recombines TRBV5-1 with TRBJ1-1, with D perhaps TRBD1 (5 bases). Germline CDR1 reads SGHRS; CDR2 reads YFSETQ. This CDR3 has 13 residues. The V end lost 8 bases, the J end lost 6 bases, and 17 bases lay between the germline ends. The CDR3 DNA is TGCGCCAGATCCGGGAGGAAAGGGGCTGAAGCTTTCTTT. Translating it yields CARSGRKGAEAFF.

The chain is built from TRBV4-1 and TRBJ2-5; 8 nucleotides line up with TRBD1. The V segment lost 6 bases and the J segment 3 bases; nucleotides outside the gene matches: 3. Germline V gives CDR1 MGHRA, CDR2 YSYEKL. The CDR3 has 13 residues. The CDR3 here is CASRGTGEETQYF. For the CDR3, the DNA is TGCGCCAGCAGGGGGACAGGAGAAGAGACCCAGTACTTC.

The chain employs TRBV5-8 and TRBJ1-5; tentative D call: TRBD1 (5 bases). CDR3 length: 14 residues. With 0 bases removed from V and 5 bases from J, the gap between germline ends came to 9 bases. Germline-derived CDR1 and CDR2 are SGHTS and YDEGEE. As DNA, the CDR3 is TGTGCCAGCAGCTTGGCCGGGGGAGATCAGCCCCAGCATTTT. Translation gives CASSLAGGDQPQHF.

The chain carries TRBV14 and TRBJ2-5; D not resolved. Germline lookup yields CDR1 SGHDN and CDR2 FVKESK. The V end was cut by 0 bases, the J end by 2 bases, with 10 bases between. CDR3 length equals 15 residues. The CDR3 is CASSQDITRQETQYF. CDR3 DNA sequence: TGTGCCAGCAGCCAAGATATAACGCGGCAAGAGACCCAGTACTTC.

The chain carries TRBV7-9 and TRBJ2-5; TRBD2 matches 9 bases. J lost 3 bases, V lost 3 bases, and 5 bases had no gene match. The CDR3 loop spans 15 amino acids. Germline V gives CDR1 SEHNR, CDR2 FQNEAQ (reference sequence). DNA for the CDR3: TGTGCCAGCAGCTTTTCCGGGACTAGCAAAGAGACCCAGTACTTC. Amino acids: CASSFSGTSKETQYF.

The rearrangement joins TRBV19 to TRBJ1-5, with 10 nucleotides matching TRBD1. This CDR3 contains 15 residues. Losses at the gene ends were 5 bases for V and 4 bases for J; bases not matched to a gene: 5. Germline V gives CDR1 LNHDA, CDR2 SQIVND (reference sequence). The CDR3 nucleotides read TGTGCCAGTAGTCCGACAGGGGGCAGGAATCAGCCCCAGCATTTT. This gives the protein CASSPTGGRNQPQHF.

This clone was counted only a few times. The rearrangement links TRBV10-3 to TRBJ2-2; 12 bases agree with TRBD2. Germline CDR1 reads ENHRY; CDR2 reads SYGVKD. The J segment lost 4 bases and the V segment lost 10 bases, leaving 7 bases of the junction unmatched. The CDR3 has 15 residues. Written as DNA, the CDR3 is TGTGCCACAGCCCCTAGCGGGGGGGCCACCGGGGAGCTGTTTTTT. Translated, it gives CATAPSGGATGELFF.

The chain recombines TRBV30 with TRBJ1-5, with 9 positions matching TRBD1. Per the germline V gene, CDR1 is GTSNPN and CDR2 is SVGIG (reference sequence). J lost 6 bases, V lost 6 bases, and 9 bases had no gene match. There are 14 residues in the CDR3. The CDR3 loop reads CACPGQGKVQPQHF. As DNA, the CDR3 is TGTGCCTGTCCGGGACAGGGAAAAGTTCAGCCCCAGCATTTT.

This clone was recorded only once. The V and J genes are TRBV5-1 and TRBJ1-2, with TRBD1 matching over 7 bases. CDR1 and CDR2 from the germline V gene are SGHRS and YFSETQ. CDR3 length equals 15 residues. The V and J ends lost 1 base and 1 base, in that order; junction bases with no gene match: 4. The CDR3 here is CASSLPAGGNYGYTF. CDR3 in DNA: TGCGCCAGCAGCTTGCCTGCAGGGGGTAACTATGGCTACACCTTC. The full variable domain, in which reference TRBV5-1 and TRBJ1-2 provide the parts outside the CDR3, is KAGVTQTPRYLIKTRGQQVTLSCSPISGHRSVSWYQQTPGQGLQFLFEYFSETQRNKGNFPGRFSGRQFSNSRSEMNVSTLELGDSALYLCASSLPAGGNYGYTFGSGTRLTVV.

This rearrangement joins TRBV15 to TRBJ2-5; no clear D. In germline, CDR1 is LNHNV, CDR2 YYDKDF (reference sequence). CDR3 length: 14 residues. V dropped 1 base and J dropped 1 base, with 7 bases sitting between them. In DNA, the CDR3 is TGTGCCACCAGCAGAGCGAGCACCCAAGAGACCCAGTACTTC. As protein: CATSRASTQETQYF.

The chain has TRBV6-2 or TRBV6-3 and TRBJ2-1; D not resolved. V was cut by 2 bases and J by 3 bases, with 8 bases left in between. Germline assignment: CDR1 MNHEY and CDR2 SVGEGT. The CDR3 length is 14 residues. CDR3 in amino acids: CASSYNYRYNEQFF. CDR3 nucleotides: TGTGCCAGCAGTTACAACTACCGCTACAATGAGCAGTTCTTC.

This clone was counted a single time. This chain links TRBV18 with TRBJ1-2, with a tentative D call TRBD1 (6 bases). The CDR3 is 14 residues long. CDR1 KGHSH and CDR2 LQKENI come from the germline V gene. The V gene lost 5 bases and the J gene lost 4 bases, with 14 bases spanning the gap. Here the CDR3 reads CASSTEGDGYGYTF. The CDR3 nucleotides read TGTGCCAGCTCAACTGAGGGGGATGGCTATGGCTACACCTTC.

The rearrangement links TRBV6-5 to TRBJ2-1; 13 bases line up with TRBD2. The ends lost 6 bases at V and 10 bases at J; junction bases unmatched: 9. The CDR3 length is 15 residues. The germline CDR1 and CDR2 sequences are MNHEY and SVGAGI. DNA of the CDR3: TGTGCCAGCAGAAGTCCGGGACTAGCGGGATGGGAGCAGTTCTTC. Translation gives CASRSPGLAGWEQFF.

This clone was counted a few times. The chain uses TRBV21-1 and TRBJ2-1; the tabulated D call, TRBD2, remains unverified against the DNA. TRBV21-1 is reported as a pseudogene. This CDR3 is 17 amino acids long. The CDR3 nucleotides read TGTGCCAGCAGCAAGAAGGGAGTGAAGCTTAGAGGCAATGAGCAGTTCTTC. Its protein product is CASSKKGVKLRGNEQFF.